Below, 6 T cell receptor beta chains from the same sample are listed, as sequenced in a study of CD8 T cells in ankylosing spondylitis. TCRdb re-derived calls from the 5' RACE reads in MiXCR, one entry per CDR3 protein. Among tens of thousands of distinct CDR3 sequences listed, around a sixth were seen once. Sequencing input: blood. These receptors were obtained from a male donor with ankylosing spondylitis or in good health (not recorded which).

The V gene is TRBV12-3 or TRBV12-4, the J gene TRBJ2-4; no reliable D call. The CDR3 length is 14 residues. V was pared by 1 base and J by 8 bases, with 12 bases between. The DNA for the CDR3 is TGTGCCAGCAGTTTAGTGGACGGAGCAGACATTCAGTACTTC. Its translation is CASSLVDGADIQYF.

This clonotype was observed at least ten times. CDR3 DNA sequence: TGTGCCAGTTCCTCCGAAGGGATCTCTGGAAACACCATATATTTT. Residues: CASSSEGISGNTIYF. V usage is TRBV6-5 and J usage is TRBJ1-3; D remains unclear. V was shortened by 9 bases and J by 0 bases, with 15 bases between the two germline ends. This CDR3 region has 15 residues. The germline V gene encodes CDR1 MNHEY and CDR2 SVGAGI.

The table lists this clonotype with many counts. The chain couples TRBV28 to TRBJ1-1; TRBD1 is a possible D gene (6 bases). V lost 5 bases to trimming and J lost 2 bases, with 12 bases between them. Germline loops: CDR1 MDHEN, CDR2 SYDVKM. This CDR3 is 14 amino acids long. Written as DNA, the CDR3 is TGTGCCAGCAGTGGGGTCAGGGGAAACACTGAAGCTTTCTTT. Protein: CASSGVRGNTEAFF.

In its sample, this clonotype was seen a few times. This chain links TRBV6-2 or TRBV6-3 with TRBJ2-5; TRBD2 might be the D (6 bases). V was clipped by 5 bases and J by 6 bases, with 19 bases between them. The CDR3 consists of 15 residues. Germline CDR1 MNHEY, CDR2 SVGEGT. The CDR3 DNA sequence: TGTGCCAGCAGTCCCCCTTTCACTAGCAGACAGACCCAGTACTTC. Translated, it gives CASSPPFTSRQTQYF.

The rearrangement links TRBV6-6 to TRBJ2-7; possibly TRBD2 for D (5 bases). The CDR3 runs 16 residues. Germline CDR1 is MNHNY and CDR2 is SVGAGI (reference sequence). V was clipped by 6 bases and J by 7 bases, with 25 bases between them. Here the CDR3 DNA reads TGTGCCAGCAGCAGCGTCTCCCGGACTTTCTTGGGGGAGCAGTACGTC. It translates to CASSSVSRTFLGEQYV.

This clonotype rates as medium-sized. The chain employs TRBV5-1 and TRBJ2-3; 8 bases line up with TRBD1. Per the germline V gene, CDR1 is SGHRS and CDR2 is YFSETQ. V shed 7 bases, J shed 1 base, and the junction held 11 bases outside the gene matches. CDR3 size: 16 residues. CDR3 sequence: CASANQGASGTDTQYF. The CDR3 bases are TGCGCCAGCGCAAATCAGGGGGCTTCTGGCACAGATACGCAGTATTTT.